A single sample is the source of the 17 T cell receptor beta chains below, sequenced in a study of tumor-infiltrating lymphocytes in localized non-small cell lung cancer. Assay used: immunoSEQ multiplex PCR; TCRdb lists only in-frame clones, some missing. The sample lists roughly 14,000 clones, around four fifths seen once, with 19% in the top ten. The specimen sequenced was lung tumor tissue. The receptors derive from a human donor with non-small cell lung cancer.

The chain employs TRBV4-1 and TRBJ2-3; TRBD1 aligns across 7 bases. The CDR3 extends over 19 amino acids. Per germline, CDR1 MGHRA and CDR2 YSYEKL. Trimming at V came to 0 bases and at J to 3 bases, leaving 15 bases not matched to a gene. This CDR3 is CASSQDNRGRSLRTDTQYF. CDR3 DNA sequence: TGCGCCAGCAGCCAAGATAACAGGGGCCGCTCCCTAAGGACAGATACGCAGTATTTT.

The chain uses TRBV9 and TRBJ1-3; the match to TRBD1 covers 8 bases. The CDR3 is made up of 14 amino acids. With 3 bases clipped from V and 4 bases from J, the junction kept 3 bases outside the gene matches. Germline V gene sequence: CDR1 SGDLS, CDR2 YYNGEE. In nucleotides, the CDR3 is TGTGCCAGCAGCGGGACAGGGACAGGAAACACCATATATTTT. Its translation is CASSGTGTGNTIYF.

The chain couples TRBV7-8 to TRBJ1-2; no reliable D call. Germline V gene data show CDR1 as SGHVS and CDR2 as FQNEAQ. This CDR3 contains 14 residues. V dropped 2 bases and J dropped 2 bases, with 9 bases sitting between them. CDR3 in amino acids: CASSLRTRNYGYTF. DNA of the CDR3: TGTGCCAGCAGCTTAAGAACAAGAAACTATGGCTACACCTTC.

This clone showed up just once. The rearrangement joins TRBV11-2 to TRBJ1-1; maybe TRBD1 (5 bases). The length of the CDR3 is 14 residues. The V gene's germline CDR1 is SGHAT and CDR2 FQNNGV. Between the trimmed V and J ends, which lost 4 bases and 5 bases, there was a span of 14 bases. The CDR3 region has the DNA TGTGCCAGCAGCTCACTCTCCGGGGGGACTGAAGCTTTCTTT. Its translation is CASSSLSGGTEAFF. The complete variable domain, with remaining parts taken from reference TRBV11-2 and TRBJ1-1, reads EAGVAQSPRYKIIEKRQSVAFWCNPISGHATLYWYQQILGQGPKLLIQFQNNGVVDDSQLPKDRFSAERLKGVDSTLKIQPAKLEDSAVYLCASSSLSGGTEAFFGQGTRLTVV.

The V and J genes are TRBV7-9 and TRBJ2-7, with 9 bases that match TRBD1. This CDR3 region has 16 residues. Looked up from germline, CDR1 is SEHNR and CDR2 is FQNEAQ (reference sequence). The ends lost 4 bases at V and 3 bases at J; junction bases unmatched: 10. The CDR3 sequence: CASSSSGTGLYYEQYF. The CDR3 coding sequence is TGTGCCAGCAGCTCCTCGGGGACAGGGCTGTACTACGAGCAGTACTTC.

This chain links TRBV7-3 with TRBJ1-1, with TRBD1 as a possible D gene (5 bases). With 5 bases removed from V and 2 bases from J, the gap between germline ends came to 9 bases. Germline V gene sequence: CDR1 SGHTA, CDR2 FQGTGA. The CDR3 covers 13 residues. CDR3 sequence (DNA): TGTGCCAGCAGCCAGGGAGTAAACACTGAAGCTTTCTTT. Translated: CASSQGVNTEAFF.

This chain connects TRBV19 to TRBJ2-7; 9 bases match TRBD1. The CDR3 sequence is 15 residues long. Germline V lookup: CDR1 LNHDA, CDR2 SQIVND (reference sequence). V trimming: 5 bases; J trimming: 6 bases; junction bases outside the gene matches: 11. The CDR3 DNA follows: TGTGCCAGTAGTCTGATGACAGGGGGTCGCAGCGAGCAGTACTTC. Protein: CASSLMTGGRSEQYF.

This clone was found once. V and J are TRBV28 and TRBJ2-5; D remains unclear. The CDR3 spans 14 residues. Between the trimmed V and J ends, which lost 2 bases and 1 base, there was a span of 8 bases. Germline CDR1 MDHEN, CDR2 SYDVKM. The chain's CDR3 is CASSLTTSQETQYF. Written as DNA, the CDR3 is TGTGCCAGCAGTTTAACGACATCCCAAGAGACCCAGTACTTC.

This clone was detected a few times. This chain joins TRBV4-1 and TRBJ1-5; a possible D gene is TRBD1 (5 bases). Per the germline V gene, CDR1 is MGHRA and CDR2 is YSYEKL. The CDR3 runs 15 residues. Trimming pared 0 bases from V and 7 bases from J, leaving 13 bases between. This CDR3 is CASSQEGTGEQPQHF. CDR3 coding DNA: TGCGCCAGCAGCCAAGAGGGCACGGGGGAACAGCCCCAGCATTTT.

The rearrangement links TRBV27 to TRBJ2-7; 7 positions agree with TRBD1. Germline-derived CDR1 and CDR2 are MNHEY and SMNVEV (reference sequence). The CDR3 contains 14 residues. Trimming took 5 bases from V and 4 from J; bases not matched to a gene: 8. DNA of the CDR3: TGTGCCAGCAGTCACCGGGACAGACATTACGAGCAGTACTTC. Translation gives CASSHRDRHYEQYF.

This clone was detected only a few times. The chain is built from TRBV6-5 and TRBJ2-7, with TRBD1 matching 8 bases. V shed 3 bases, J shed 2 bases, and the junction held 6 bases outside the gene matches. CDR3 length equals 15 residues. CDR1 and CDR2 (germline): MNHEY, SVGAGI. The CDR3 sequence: CASSYGTGLTYEQYF. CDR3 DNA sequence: TGTGCCAGCAGTTATGGGACAGGACTTACCTACGAGCAGTACTTC.

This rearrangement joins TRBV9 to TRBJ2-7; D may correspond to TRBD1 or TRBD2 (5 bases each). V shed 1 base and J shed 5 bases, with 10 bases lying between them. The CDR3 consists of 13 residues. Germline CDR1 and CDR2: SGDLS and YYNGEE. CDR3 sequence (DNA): TGTGCCAGCAGCGTAATGGGGGAAGACGAGCAGTACTTC. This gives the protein CASSVMGEDEQYF.

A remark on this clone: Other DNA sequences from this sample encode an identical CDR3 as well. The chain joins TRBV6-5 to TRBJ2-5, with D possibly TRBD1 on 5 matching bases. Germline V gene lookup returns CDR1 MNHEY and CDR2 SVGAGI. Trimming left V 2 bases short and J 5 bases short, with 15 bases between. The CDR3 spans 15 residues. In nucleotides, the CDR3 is TGTGCCAGCAGTTACGGTGGTCAGGGTTGGGAGACCCAGTACTTC. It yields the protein CASSYGGQGWETQYF.

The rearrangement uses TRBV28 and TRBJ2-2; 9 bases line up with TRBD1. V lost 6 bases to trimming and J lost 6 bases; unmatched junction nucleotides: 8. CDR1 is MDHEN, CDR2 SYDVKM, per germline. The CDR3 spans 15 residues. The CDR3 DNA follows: TGTGCCAGCAGGTTACAGGGGGCTTTTCCCGGGGAGCTGTTTTTT. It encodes CASRLQGAFPGELFF.

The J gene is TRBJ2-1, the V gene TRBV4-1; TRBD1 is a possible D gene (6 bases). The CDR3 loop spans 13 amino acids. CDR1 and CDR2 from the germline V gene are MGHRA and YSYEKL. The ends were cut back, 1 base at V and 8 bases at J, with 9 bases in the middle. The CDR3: CASSQVQGYEQFF. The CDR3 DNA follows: TGCGCCAGCAGCCAAGTTCAGGGGTATGAGCAGTTCTTC.

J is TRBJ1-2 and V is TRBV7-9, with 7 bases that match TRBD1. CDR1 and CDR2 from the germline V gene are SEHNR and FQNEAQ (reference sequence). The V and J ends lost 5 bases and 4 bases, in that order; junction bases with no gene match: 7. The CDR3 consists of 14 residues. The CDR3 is CASSRQGEVYGYTF. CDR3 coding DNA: TGTGCCAGCAGCCGACAGGGAGAGGTCTATGGCTACACCTTC.

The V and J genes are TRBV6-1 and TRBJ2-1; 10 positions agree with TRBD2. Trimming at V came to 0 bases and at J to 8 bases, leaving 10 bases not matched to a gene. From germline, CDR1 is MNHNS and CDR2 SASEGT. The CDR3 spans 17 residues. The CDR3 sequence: CASSEALAGGFVDEQFF. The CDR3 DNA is TGTGCCAGCAGTGAAGCTTTAGCGGGAGGTTTTGTCGATGAGCAGTTCTTC.